These 6 T cell receptor beta chains originate from one sample sequenced in a study of identical twins (dated by TCRdb to about 2016). Library creation used 5' RACE. Sequenced using an Illumina HiSeq 2000. TCRdb took the public reads, trimmed them with fastp at Q25, ran MiXCR for clone calling and kept in-frame beta chains. Identical CDR3 proteins give one entry, which carries the most common genes and DNA. Here the sample has hundreds of thousands of distinct CDR3 sequences; 21% occur a single time. The top ten hold 4% to 5.5% of the sample. This sample also appeared in a second study, on T cells expressing NK-cell markers.

The sample taken for sequencing was PBMCs. These receptors were collected from a woman aged 18-30 years in good health.

The rearrangement uses TRBV5-1 and TRBJ2-6, with 8 bases fitting TRBD2. Germline V gene lookup returns CDR1 SGHRS and CDR2 YFSETQ. The CDR3 sequence is 18 residues long. V lost 5 bases to trimming and J lost 0 bases; unmatched junction nucleotides: 10. The CDR3 loop is CASSMRRGEFSGANVLTF. For the CDR3, the DNA is TGCGCCAGCAGTATGCGGCGGGGGGAATTCTCTGGGGCCAACGTCCTGACTTTC. The variable domain in full, completed from reference TRBV5-1 and TRBJ2-6, reads KAGVTQTPRYLIKTRGQQVTLSCSPISGHRSVSWYQQTPGQGLQFLFEYFSETQRNKGNFPGRFSGRQFSNSRSEMNVSTLELGDSALYLCASSMRRGEFSGANVLTFGAGSRLTVL.

This clonotype appeared many times. As DNA, the CDR3 is TGTGCCAGCAGCCCCCGCGGGGCAGAGGAATCACCCCTCCACTTT. Translating it yields CASSPRGAEESPLHF. The chain joins TRBV6-1 to TRBJ1-6, with D possibly being TRBD1 (5 bases). There are 15 residues in the CDR3. Trimming took 6 bases from V and 10 from J, leaving 19 bases between them. Looked up from germline, CDR1 is MNHNS and CDR2 is SASEGT.

This clonotype was found many times. The chain employs TRBV6-6 and TRBJ2-7, with D hard to call. Germline CDR1 MNHNY, CDR2 SVGAGI (reference sequence). Trimming removed 2 bases at V and 2 bases at J, with 4 bases between. This CDR3 comprises 12 residues. CDR3 sequence (DNA): TGTGCCAGCAGTTACAGTACCTACGAGCAGTACTTC. This gives the protein CASSYSTYEQYF.

This clonotype appeared many times. This rearrangement joins TRBV5-1 to TRBJ2-6, with D hard to call. The CDR3 extends over 14 amino acids. V lost 4 bases and J 0 bases, leaving 5 bases between the germline ends. In germline, CDR1 is SGHRS, CDR2 YFSETQ. CDR3 sequence: CASSEISGANVLTF. The CDR3 DNA reads TGCGCCAGCAGCGAAATCTCTGGGGCCAACGTCCTGACTTTC. The full variable domain, its missing parts supplied by reference TRBV5-1 and TRBJ2-6, is KAGVTQTPRYLIKTRGQQVTLSCSPISGHRSVSWYQQTPGQGLQFLFEYFSETQRNKGNFPGRFSGRQFSNSRSEMNVSTLELGDSALYLCASSEISGANVLTFGAGSRLTVL.

This CDR3 is CASRHGTGGREQYF. The CDR3 nucleotides are TGTGCCAGCAGACACGGGACAGGGGGCCGCGAGCAGTACTTC. This chain links TRBV27 with TRBJ2-7; 12 bases agree with TRBD1. This CDR3 has 14 residues. Unmatched junction bases numbered 6, after V lost 6 bases and J lost 6 bases. Germline V gives CDR1 MNHEY, CDR2 SMNVEV (reference sequence).

This clonotype has just a few counts. The gene calls are TRBV7-9 and TRBJ1-4; D call uncertain. This CDR3 region has 14 residues. V was shortened by 7 bases and J by 6 bases, with 15 bases between the two germline ends. CDR1 is SEHNR, CDR2 FQNEAQ, per germline (reference sequence). In DNA form, the CDR3 reads TGTGCCAGCACCGGTCCTGGCCCTGATGAAAAACTGTTTTTT. It translates to CASTGPGPDEKLFF.